Each of the 19 T cell receptor beta chains below was sequenced from the same sample in a study of lymphopenia after photon versus proton radiotherapy (dated by TCRdb to about 2019). The library was obtained by the immunoSEQ multiplex PCR assay. TCRdb stores this immuneACCESS table with in-frame sequences only. Part of the clones is absent; in the studies checked, under half of the shortfall reflects unresolved V genes, and no reason is known for the rest. The sample table holds 6,000 to 9,500 clones, of which roughly 77% were seen once. Roughly 50% of the sample lies in the top ten. Sample: peripheral blood, taken from a patient treated with photon-based radiotherapy. These TCRs come from a man aged 30 to 39 with gastric cancer.

V and J are TRBV19 and TRBJ2-1, with no clear D. This CDR3 has 15 residues. V lost 5 bases to trimming and J lost 2 bases, with 13 bases between them. Germline V CDR1 and CDR2: LNHDA, SQIVND (reference sequence). The CDR3 protein is CASSADSSTYNEQFF. CDR3 bases: TGTGCCAGTAGTGCCGACTCCTCGACCTACAATGAGCAGTTCTTC.

This clone was observed a handful of times. The rearrangement uses TRBV6-5 and TRBJ2-7; D gene ambiguous. The CDR3 sequence is 13 residues long. V was clipped by 6 bases and J by 5 bases, with 14 bases between them. Germline loops: CDR1 MNHEY, CDR2 SVGAGI. The DNA of the CDR3 is TGTGCCAGCAGAAGTCCTCCCGGCGACGAGCAGTACTTC. Its translation: CASRSPPGDEQYF.

CDR3 DNA: TGTGCCAGTTCGACAGGGGCTATCGAGACCCAGTACTTC. It specifies CASSTGAIETQYF. The chain carries TRBV25-1 and TRBJ2-5; TRBD1 aligns across 8 bases. Unmatched junction bases numbered 8, after V lost 9 bases and J lost 5 bases. Germline CDR1 MGHDK, CDR2 SYGVNS. CDR3 length equals 13 residues.

In its sample, this clone is large. The chain is built from TRBV11-3 and TRBJ2-2; tentative D call: TRBD2 (7 bases). The germline V gene has CDR1 SGHNT and CDR2 YENEEA. Trimming shortened V by 5 bases and J by 4 bases, and 17 bases separated the two germline ends. The CDR3 sequence is 16 residues long. The CDR3 spells CASSPWGGPGTGELFF. CDR3 bases: TGTGCCAGCAGCCCATGGGGGGGCCCAGGCACCGGGGAGCTGTTTTTT.

V is TRBV25-1 and J is TRBJ2-3; 8 nucleotides align to TRBD2. Germline trimming cut 3 bases from V and 4 bases from J; bases unmatched to any gene: 9. Germline CDR1 reads MGHDK; CDR2 reads SYGVNS. This CDR3 spans 16 amino acids. The CDR3 DNA is TGTGCCAGCAGTGACGCCGGGAGGGCCTGGGCAGATACGCAGTATTTT. This sequence encodes CASSDAGRAWADTQYF.

This clone was observed a few times. The rearrangement joins TRBV7-2 to TRBJ2-7, with D unclear. The CDR3 spans 12 residues. V gave up 1 base and J gave up 5 bases, with 6 bases separating them. Germline CDR1 SGHTA, CDR2 FQGNSA. CDR3 sequence reads: CASSLDMNEQYF. The CDR3 nucleotides read TGTGCCAGCAGCTTAGACATGAACGAGCAGTACTTC.

The gene calls are TRBV6-5 and TRBJ2-1; a possible D gene is TRBD2 (6 bases). This CDR3 spans 15 amino acids. Trimming pared 7 bases from V and 4 bases from J, leaving 17 bases between. In germline, CDR1 is MNHEY, CDR2 SVGAGI. As DNA, the CDR3 is TGTGCCAGCAAGCAAGGACTATTCATTTACAATGAGCAGTTCTTC. Translating it yields CASKQGLFIYNEQFF.

The chain recombines TRBV7-9 with TRBJ2-2, with TRBD2 identical over 14 bases. The CDR3 totals 19 residues. The V gene end was trimmed by 5 bases and the J gene end by 6 bases; junction bases not matched to a gene: 14. Germline CDR1 is SEHNR and CDR2 is FQNEAQ (reference sequence). Here the CDR3 reads CASSLYGLAGGPFSGELFF. CDR3 in DNA: TGTGCCAGCAGCCTATACGGACTAGCGGGAGGCCCATTCTCCGGGGAGCTGTTTTTT.

The genes are TRBV6-6 and TRBJ2-5, with 8 bases identical to TRBD2. CDR1 MNHNY and CDR2 SVGAGI come from the germline V gene (reference sequence). Unmatched junction bases numbered 7, after V lost 5 bases and J lost 2 bases. This CDR3 is 15 amino acids long. The CDR3 here is CASSTSGGRQETQYF. The CDR3, as DNA: TGTGCCAGCAGTACGAGCGGGGGCCGTCAAGAGACCCAGTACTTC.

The chain employs TRBV11-3 and TRBJ2-7; 7 nucleotides agree with TRBD1. The germline CDR1 and CDR2 sequences are SGHNT and YENEEA. The CDR3 extends over 13 amino acids. With 5 bases clipped from V and 2 bases from J, the junction kept 3 bases outside the gene matches. The CDR3, as DNA: TGTGCCAGCAGCCCTCAGGGGGCCTACGAGCAGTACTTC. Its translation: CASSPQGAYEQYF.

This rearrangement joins TRBV7-9 to TRBJ1-3; unclear D gene. Germline-derived CDR1 and CDR2 are SEHNR and FQNEAQ (reference sequence). The CDR3 covers 17 residues. Trimming pared 0 bases from V and 0 bases from J, leaving 12 bases between. CDR3 region: CASSLAGGRLSGNTIYF. The CDR3 DNA follows: TGTGCCAGCAGCTTAGCCGGCGGACGCCTCTCTGGAAACACCATATATTTT.

This clone was detected only once. V and J are TRBV27 and TRBJ2-7, with TRBD2 identical over 8 bases. The ends lost 2 bases at V and 1 base at J; junction bases unmatched: 7. The CDR3 covers 16 residues. Germline CDR1 is MNHEY and CDR2 is SMNVEV (reference sequence). CDR3 DNA sequence: TGTGCCAGCAGTTTAACCCCACAGCGGGGGTCCTACGAGCAGTACTTC. Amino acid sequence: CASSLTPQRGSYEQYF.

The chain carries TRBV5-4 and TRBJ2-7, with TRBD2 matching over 10 bases. V dropped 4 bases and J dropped 4; count of bases not matched to a gene: 5. Germline V gives CDR1 SGHNT, CDR2 YYREEE (reference sequence). The CDR3 runs to 14 residues. CDR3 DNA: TGTGCCAGCAGCCCAGGGACTAGCGAGTACGAGCAGTACTTC. This encodes CASSPGTSEYEQYF.

The sample holds a few counts of this clone. The rearrangement uses TRBV2 and TRBJ2-2, with no clear D. The CDR3 sequence is 13 residues long. The germline CDR1 and CDR2 sequences are SNHLY and FYNNEI. V dropped 2 bases and J dropped 1 base, with 2 bases sitting between them. The CDR3: CASSEQNTGELFF. CDR3 bases: TGTGCCAGCAGTGAACAGAACACCGGGGAGCTGTTTTTT.

The chain carries TRBV7-2 and TRBJ1-3; D ambiguous. The CDR3 length is 14 residues. Between the trimmed V and J ends, which lost 5 bases and 0 bases, there was a span of 8 bases. CDR1 and CDR2 from the germline V gene are SGHTA and FQGNSA. The CDR3 region is CASSNTTSGNTIYF. The CDR3 bases are TGTGCCAGCAGCAATACAACCTCTGGAAACACCATATATTTT.

This clone was seen a few times. CDR3: CASSISGGAGTEQFF. DNA for the CDR3: TGTGCCAGCAGCATCTCCGGGGGGGCCGGCACTGAGCAGTTCTTC. The V gene is TRBV9, the J gene TRBJ2-1; 8 nucleotides line up with TRBD2. The length of the CDR3 is 15 residues. Germline CDR1 and CDR2: SGDLS and YYNGEE. The V and J ends lost 4 bases and 9 bases, in that order; junction bases with no gene match: 12.

The chain employs TRBV6-1 and TRBJ1-2, with 7 positions matching TRBD1. The CDR3 has 13 residues. Germline V gives CDR1 MNHNS, CDR2 SASEGT. V lost 2 bases, J lost 3 bases, and 0 bases stayed unmatched. CDR3 protein: CASSETGDYGYTF. The CDR3, as DNA: TGTGCCAGCAGTGAAACAGGGGACTATGGCTACACCTTC.

The V and J genes are TRBV27 and TRBJ1-2; TRBD1 might be the D (6 bases). The germline V and J ends were trimmed by 4 bases and 6 bases, with 15 bases remaining between them. Germline V gives CDR1 MNHEY, CDR2 SMNVEV (reference sequence). There are 14 residues in the CDR3. The CDR3 DNA is TGTGCCAGCAGTTCCCAATCGACAGGAGATGGCTACACCTTC. Amino acids: CASSSQSTGDGYTF.

The chain joins TRBV6-4 to TRBJ1-2; D call uncertain. The CDR3 loop spans 14 amino acids. Trimming took 0 bases from V and 2 from J, leaving 7 bases between them. Germline CDR1 is MRHNA and CDR2 is SNTAGT. CDR3 loop: CASSDSAGNYGYTF. The CDR3 nucleotides are TGTGCCAGCAGTGACTCGGCGGGAAACTATGGCTACACCTTC.